What follows are 13 T cell receptor beta chains derived from one specimen sequenced in a study of blood T cell repertoires in COVID-19. TCRdb's copy holds only in-frame clones and misses some; the assay was immunoSEQ multiplex PCR. The sample consists of about 230,000 clones, around 80% of them appearing once. Source material: peripheral blood. The source of these receptors is a woman aged 25 to 39 with COVID-19, enrolled during active disease.

There are a few counts of this clone. This sequence joins TRBV3-1 (or the pseudogene TRBV3-2) and TRBJ1-2, with 10 bases identical to TRBD1. J lost 4 bases, V lost 3 bases, and 5 bases had no gene match. The CDR3 runs to 15 residues. From germline, CDR1 is LGHDT and CDR2 YNNKEL (reference sequence). This CDR3 reads CASSQDRGVSYGYTF. The CDR3, as DNA: TGTGCCAGCAGCCAGGACAGGGGGGTATCCTATGGCTACACCTTC.

This chain links TRBV7-2 with TRBJ1-1, with 9 positions matching TRBD1. The CDR3 length is 15 residues. Germline V gene data show CDR1 as SGHTA and CDR2 as FQGNSA. The V gene end was trimmed by 5 bases and the J gene end by 3 bases; junction bases not matched to a gene: 7. CDR3 coding DNA: TGTGCCAGCAGCCCCCGGACAGGGGAGGACACTGAAGCTTTCTTT. Residues: CASSPRTGEDTEAFF.

This clone showed up just once. This chain connects TRBV28 to TRBJ1-2; the D is unclear. The CDR3 has 14 amino acids. The V end lost 1 base, the J end lost 5 bases, and 11 bases lay between the germline ends. Germline V CDR1 and CDR2: MDHEN, SYDVKM. CDR3 amino acids: CASSLLDGVYGYTF. The DNA of the CDR3 is TGTGCCAGCAGTTTATTGGACGGGGTTTATGGCTACACCTTC.

The chain employs TRBV4-1 and TRBJ2-7, with D maybe TRBD1 (6 bases). Trimming cost V 0 bases and J 6 bases, with 12 bases left between them. Germline V gives CDR1 MGHRA, CDR2 YSYEKL. The CDR3 has 14 residues. This CDR3 is CASSQDGGRAEQYF. CDR3 DNA: TGCGCCAGCAGCCAAGATGGGGGCAGGGCCGAGCAGTACTTC.

V usage is TRBV9 and J usage is TRBJ2-1; D possibly corresponds to TRBD2 (5 bases). CDR1 and CDR2 (germline): SGDLS, YYNGEE. The CDR3 loop spans 16 amino acids. V was cut by 0 bases and J by 0 bases, with 10 bases left in between. The CDR3 sequence is CASSVESGSSYNEQFF. DNA for the CDR3: TGTGCCAGCAGCGTAGAAAGCGGCTCCTCCTACAATGAGCAGTTCTTC.

This clone was seen a handful of times. J is TRBJ2-3 and V is TRBV7-2, with 9 bases aligning to TRBD2. Germline values: CDR1 SGHTA, CDR2 FQGNSA. The CDR3 sequence is 15 residues long. V lost 2 bases to trimming and J lost 6 bases; unmatched junction nucleotides: 6. The CDR3 DNA reads TGTGCCAGCAGCTTAATGACTAGCGGTATCGATACGCAGTATTTT. Its translation is CASSLMTSGIDTQYF.

This clone was recorded a few times. The chain couples TRBV19 to TRBJ2-7; 8 nucleotides line up with TRBD2. The CDR3 runs to 16 residues. Germline trimming cut 5 bases from V and 3 bases from J; bases unmatched to any gene: 12. Germline V gives CDR1 LNHDA, CDR2 SQIVND (reference sequence). The CDR3 is CASSPLAGRAIYEQYF. CDR3 coding DNA: TGTGCCAGTAGTCCGCTAGCGGGCCGTGCAATCTACGAGCAGTACTTC.

The genes are TRBV11-1 and TRBJ1-2, with 10 bases aligning to TRBD1. The CDR3 is 14 residues long. Germline V gene sequence: CDR1 SGHAT, CDR2 FQDESV (reference sequence). V shed 5 bases and J 6 bases; nucleotides not matched to a gene: 6. Written as DNA, the CDR3 is TGTGCCAGCAGCGTAGACAGGGGGCATGATGGCTACACCTTC. This encodes CASSVDRGHDGYTF.

V gene TRBV6-4 combines with J gene TRBJ2-7, with D perhaps TRBD2 (5 bases). CDR1 MRHNA and CDR2 SNTAGT come from the germline V gene. The CDR3 is made up of 12 amino acids. Deletions cut 3 bases from V and 6 bases from J, with 9 bases between. The CDR3 region has the DNA TGTGCCAGCAGTGAGAAGCGGATCGAGCAGTACTTC. This translates into CASSEKRIEQYF.

In its sample, this clone was seen once. The chain has TRBV7-2 and TRBJ1-5, with D unclear. The CDR3 runs 15 residues. V shed 1 base and J shed 5 bases, with 12 bases lying between them. Looked up from germline, CDR1 is SGHTA and CDR2 is FQGNSA. The CDR3 loop reads CASSLVAREDQPQHF. The CDR3 region has the DNA TGTGCCAGCAGCTTAGTGGCCAGAGAGGATCAGCCCCAGCATTTT.

This clone was recorded once. The gene calls are TRBV2 and TRBJ1-5; D may be TRBD1 (6 bases). The CDR3 totals 15 residues. CDR1 is SNHLY, CDR2 FYNNEI, per germline. With 6 bases removed from V and 8 bases from J, the gap between germline ends came to 20 bases. The CDR3 region has the DNA TGTGCCAGCAGCGCTTCGGTGAGGGGGTTGGAGCCCCAGCATTTT. Amino acids: CASSASVRGLEPQHF.

The gene calls are TRBV24-1 and TRBJ2-7; 10 bases are a match to TRBD1. Germline CDR1 KGHDR, CDR2 SFDVKD. The CDR3 runs to 18 residues. V shed 0 bases and J 7 bases; nucleotides not matched to a gene: 14. CDR3 loop: CATSDLGLAGTGVDEQYF. CDR3 bases: TGTGCCACCAGTGATTTGGGCTTAGCCGGGACAGGGGTGGATGAGCAGTACTTC.

The rearrangement links TRBV3-1 (or the pseudogene TRBV3-2) to TRBJ2-1; the match to TRBD2 covers 7 bases. The CDR3 totals 11 residues. V dropped 3 bases and J dropped 10; count of bases not matched to a gene: 0. Germline CDR1 LGHDT, CDR2 YNNKEL (reference sequence). CDR3 sequence: CASSQGGEQFF. The CDR3 DNA follows: TGTGCCAGCAGCCAGGGGGGGGAGCAGTTCTTC.